One sample yielded the 8 T cell receptor beta chains listed below, sequenced in a study of T cells expressing NK-cell markers. TCRdb reprocessed the 5' RACE reads; each CDR3 protein has one entry and no DNA is given. The sample has about 260,000 distinct CDR3 sequences. Sequencing was carried out using blood T cells: a sorted CD56 or NKG2C T cell subset, CD4+ or CD8+ T cells, or bulk PBMC T cells (not recorded which). The receptors were gathered from a woman between 18 and 70 years old in good health.

The chain uses TRBV3-1 and TRBJ1-1; no DNA is available, so the TRBD1 call from TCRdb remains unchecked. Germline CDR1 reads LGHDT; CDR2 reads YNNKEL (reference sequence). The CDR3 extends over 17 amino acids. CDR3 sequence: CASSLIQGGLRNTEAFF.

The J gene is TRBJ1-5, the V gene TRBV10-3. Germline V gives CDR1 ENHRY, CDR2 SYGVKD. The CDR3 is made up of 14 amino acids. This CDR3 is CAISSGYSNQPQHF.

This chain uses TRBV6-1 with TRBJ2-5. The CDR3 has 13 residues. Looked up from germline, CDR1 is MNHNS and CDR2 is SASEGT. The CDR3 spells CASSEILQETQYF.

The chain carries TRBV4-1 and TRBJ2-1; TCRdb calls TRBD1, which cannot be checked without DNA. CDR3 length equals 16 residues. The germline V gene has CDR1 MGHRA and CDR2 YSYEKL. CDR3 in amino acids: CASSQVWGTGTNEQFF.

V and J are TRBV30 and TRBJ2-7; checking the TCRdb D call of TRBD2 is not possible without DNA. Per germline, CDR1 GTSNPN and CDR2 SVGIG (reference sequence). The CDR3 is 16 amino acids. CDR3 amino acids: CAWTKSPVGGRNEQYF.

The chain links TRBV9 to TRBJ2-2. Germline loops: CDR1 SGDLS, CDR2 YYNGEE. The CDR3 covers 15 residues. This CDR3 is CASSFDTTNTGELFF.

This chain's CDR3 is CASSPRTGSAEAFF. The chain is built from TRBV5-6 and TRBJ1-1; TCRdb proposes TRBD1, but this gene call is untestable without DNA. Germline assignment: CDR1 SGHDT and CDR2 YYEEEE. CDR3 size: 14 residues.

The J gene is TRBJ2-3, the V gene TRBV29-1; TCRdb designates TRBD2, a call that cannot be tested without DNA. This CDR3 has 16 residues. Germline V gene data show CDR1 as SQVTM and CDR2 as ANQGSEA. The CDR3 spells CSVGLGLAGAADTQYF.